The TCR beta chain under discussion was sequenced for a study of blood T cells in healthy people across ages. Across the study: Every two T cells gave about one barcoded beta molecule via template switching. General study findings and limits: Diversity of TCR beta per million T cells declined in a roughly linear way with age.

Primed by a sample-barcoded 5' primer and a J-beta primer mix, a second PCR proceeded for about 7 to 12 cycles. TCRdb fed the 5' RACE reads into MiXCR, producing one record per CDR3 protein. Of 1.5 million to 2 million distinct CDR3 sequences listed, 28% are singletons. V gave up 0 bases and J gave up 7 bases, with 18 bases separating them. Germline assignment: CDR1 SGHAT and CDR2 FQNNGV. The CDR3 contains 16 residues. About this clonotype itself: Its antigen is currently unknown.

The sequenced sample consisted of blood. The clonotype was recovered from a woman aged 25 to 45 in good health. The chain is built from TRBV11-2 and TRBJ2-5; weak D call: TRBD1 (6 bases). CDR3 region: CASSLDQGRGRGTQYF. In DNA, the CDR3 is TGTGCCAGCAGCTTAGATCAGGGCAGGGGAAGGGGGACCCAGTACTTC.